One T cell receptor (beta chain) is described in this entry. Assay: immunoSEQ multiplex PCR; the TCRdb copy retains only in-frame clones and omits some. The sample has fewer than 12,000 clones, 75% to 90% seen once. Germline-derived CDR1 and CDR2 are MNHEY and SVGAGI. This CDR3 contains 15 residues. Trimming removed 0 bases from V and 4 bases from J; junction bases left unmatched: 4. This entry is derived from a study of T cell changes during pregnancy in multiple sclerosis. This TCR was sampled from a female donor in good health, enrolled as a control in a pregnancy study. The chain uses TRBV6-5 and TRBJ1-1; 8 bases align to TRBD1. This specimen consisted of CD8+ T cells from peripheral blood mononuclear cells, obtained in the first trimester of pregnancy. The CDR3 here is CASSYSRQGTTEAFF. The CDR3 DNA reads TGTGCCAGCAGTTACTCGAGACAGGGGACCACTGAAGCTTTCTTT.